A selection of T cell receptor beta chains follows, all from one sample in a study of blood T cell repertoires in COVID-19. TCRdb keeps only in-frame clones here, not all; method: immunoSEQ multiplex PCR. The sample has a few hundred thousand clones, over 75% seen once; the top ten hold approximately 1.9%. The sample consisted of PBMCs or T cells enriched from blood (not recorded which). The receptors were sampled from a middle-aged man in a cohort exposed to, infected with or recovered from COVID-19 (not recorded which). CDR3s include the opening cysteine and the closing phenylalanine or tryptophan. The order of the fields is clone size, D gene, J gene, V gene, CDR3 DNA, CDR3 protein. The D gene is left open where the match is weak. Clone size is stated in some rows and not others, as once, few, many or a class when expanded.

>NA|NA|TRBJ2-5|TRBV7-3
TGTGCCAGCAGCTTCCAGGGTCAAGAGACCCAGTACTTC
CASSFQGQETQYF
>NA|TRBD2|TRBJ2-3|TRBV28
TGTGCCAGCAGTGCCATCCGGGGCGGGGGGTTCTTTAGCACAGATACGCAGTATTTT
CASSAIRGGGFFSTDTQYF
>NA|NA|TRBJ1-3|TRBV30
TGTGCCTGGAGTGTACAGGGTTTCTCTGGAAACACCATATATTTT
CAWSVQGFSGNTIYF
>NA|TRBD2|TRBJ2-5|TRBV2
TGTGCCAGCAGTGATTCGGGACTAGCGGGAGTGTTGTTTCAAGAGACCCAGTACTTC
CASSDSGLAGVLFQETQYF
>NA|NA|TRBJ2-5|TRBV7-9
TGTGCCAGCAGCTTAACCGGGGTCGGGGAGACCCAGTACTTC
CASSLTGVGETQYF
>NA|TRBD1|TRBJ1-4|TRBV30
TGTGCCTGGACCGGGACAGGGGTTCTTAATGAAAAACTGTTTTTT
CAWTGTGVLNEKLFF
>NA|NA|TRBJ2-1|TRBV7-9
TGTGCCAGCAGCTTTGGCGGGCTTCGGATTAACAATGAGCAGTTCTTC
CASSFGGLRINNEQFF
>NA|NA|TRBJ1-5|TRBV5-1
TGCGCCAGCAGCTTTAATAGCAATCAGCCCCAGCATTTT
CASSFNSNQPQHF
>NA|TRBD1|TRBJ2-7|TRBV2
TGTGCCAGCAATTCCGGGACAGCCTCAGGCGAGCAGTACTTC
CASNSGTASGEQYF
>once|NA|TRBJ1-2|TRBV4-1
TGCGCCAGCAGCCAAGATAACGGACAGGGCTACACCTTC
CASSQDNGQGYTF
>NA|NA|TRBJ2-1|TRBV5-4
TGTGCCAGCAGCTCGGGACTCCTGAGCTCCTACAATGAGCAGTTCTTC
CASSSGLLSSYNEQFF
>NA|TRBD1|TRBJ1-2|TRBV7-3
TGTGCCAGCAGCTGGGGGACAGGGAACTATGGCTACACCTTC
CASSWGTGNYGYTF
>NA|TRBD2|TRBJ2-7|TRBV24-1
TGTGCCACCAGTGCAGGTAGCGGGAGAAGGAACGAGCAGTACTTC
CATSAGSGRRNEQYF
>NA|NA|TRBJ1-1|TRBV19
TGTGCCAGTAGTTTCTCCTCTTACAGGGTCAAGAACACTGAAGCTTTCTTT
CASSFSSYRVKNTEAFF
>NA|TRBD1|TRBJ1-1|TRBV6-4
TGTGCCAGCAGGGCGGGACAGTGGGACACTGAAGCTTTCTTT
CASRAGQWDTEAFF
>NA|NA|TRBJ1-1|TRBV15
TGTGCCACCAGTTACCTGGGGCTAAACACTGAAGCTTTCTTT
CATSYLGLNTEAFF
>NA|NA|TRBJ2-3|TRBV28
TGTGCCAGCAGGAAAACGGCTAGCCGGGGAACAGATACGCAGTATTTT
CASRKTASRGTDTQYF
>NA|NA|TRBJ1-1|TRBV5-4
TGTGCCAGCAGACTAACAGGGTCGGGCGAAGCTTTCTTT
CASRLTGSGEAFF
>NA|NA|TRBJ1-2|TRBV9
TGTGCCAGCGCACTAGGGCAGGGGCTCAATGGCTACACCTTC
CASALGQGLNGYTF
>once|NA|TRBJ2-7|TRBV28
TGTGCCAGCACAACAGGGATCGGCGAGCAGTACTTC
CASTTGIGEQYF
>NA|NA|TRBJ1-5|TRBV21-1
TGTGCCAGCAGCAAAGAAACAGGAAATAGCAATCAGCCCCAGCATTTT
CASSKETGNSNQPQHF
>NA|TRBD1|TRBJ1-4|TRBV5-1
TGCGCCAGCAGCTACCAAAGGGGGCCGGAAGAAAAACTGTTTTTT
CASSYQRGPEEKLFF
>NA|TRBD2|TRBJ2-1|TRBV7-9
TGTGCCAGCAGCTTAACTAGCGGGAGAAATGAGCAGTTCTTC
CASSLTSGRNEQFF
>NA|NA|TRBJ2-7|TRBV7-9
TGTGTCAGCAGCCGGACCGGGGGCTACGAGCAGTACTTC
CVSSRTGGYEQYF
>NA|NA|TRBJ2-5|TRBV29-1
TGCAGCGTTGGGCGAGCGGGCAGTCGAGAGACCCAGTACTTC
CSVGRAGSRETQYF
>NA|NA|TRBJ2-1|TRBV29-1
TGCAGCGTTGTCGATAGGGGGAATGAGCAGTTCTTC
CSVVDRGNEQFF
>NA|NA|TRBJ2-1|TRBV28
TGTGCCAGCGATTCCCCCGTACAGGCCTACAATGAGCAGTTCTTC
CASDSPVQAYNEQFF
>NA|NA|TRBJ1-2|TRBV7-9
TGTGCCAGCAGCTTAAGGTCTCAGGGAACCTTCTATGGCTACACCTTC
CASSLRSQGTFYGYTF
>NA|TRBD1|TRBJ1-6|TRBV27
TGTGCCAGCAGGGGGGACAGGGAGGTTTCACCCCTCCACTTT
CASRGDREVSPLHF
>NA|NA|TRBJ2-7|TRBV7-2
TGTGCCAGCAGCGAACAGGGTTCCCACGAGCAGTACTTC
CASSEQGSHEQYF
>NA|NA|TRBJ2-7|TRBV6-4
TGTGCCAGCAGTGCAACGGGGAGCTCCTACGAGCAGTACTTC
CASSATGSSYEQYF
>NA|NA|TRBJ1-3|TRBV19
TGTGCCAGTAGTACCATTGAGAGCTCTGGAAACACCATATATTTT
CASSTIESSGNTIYF
>NA|NA|TRBJ2-1|TRBV3-1/TRBV3-2
TGTGCCAGCAGCCTGAGGGAGAACAATGAGCAGTTCTTC
CASSLRENNEQFF
>NA|NA|TRBJ2-3|TRBV7-3
TGTGCCAGCAGCCGAGGGAGCACAGATACGCAGTATTTT
CASSRGSTDTQYF
>NA|NA|TRBJ2-2|TRBV7-3
TGTGCCAGCAGCCCCTACGGCGGGGAGCTGTTTTTT
CASSPYGGELFF
>NA|NA|TRBJ2-3|TRBV5-1
TGCGCCAGCAGCTTGGACTGGTATACGCAGTATTTT
CASSLDWYTQYF
>once|TRBD1|TRBJ1-2|TRBV27
TGTGCCAGCAGTCCGCGGACAGGGACTAACTATGGCTACACCTTC
CASSPRTGTNYGYTF
>once|NA|TRBJ2-3|TRBV7-9
TGTGCCAGCAGCTTAGCTGTCGGCGGAAGTTCAGATACGCAGTATTTT
CASSLAVGGSSDTQYF
>NA|TRBD2|TRBJ2-4|TRBV30
TGTGCCTGGAGCCTACTAGCGGGAGGTGTCAAAAACATTCAGTACTTC
CAWSLLAGGVKNIQYF
>once|TRBD1|TRBJ1-2|TRBV2
TGTGCCAGCAGAGACGGACAGGCTAGGGGCTACACCTTC
CASRDGQARGYTF
>many|NA|TRBJ1-2|TRBV28
TGTGCCAGCAGCGTGGGGCCAGCTACTAACTATGGCTACACCTTC
CASSVGPATNYGYTF
>NA|NA|TRBJ2-2|TRBV5-1
TGCGCCAGCAGCGAAGCGGCTAACACCGGGGAGCTGTTTTTT
CASSEAANTGELFF
>once|TRBD2|TRBJ2-1|TRBV19
TGTGCCAGTAGTATCGGGACTAGCGGGAGAAATGAGCAGTTCTTC
CASSIGTSGRNEQFF
>once|NA|TRBJ2-2|TRBV30
TGTGCCTGGAGTGTCGTACAGCCCATTTTAAACACCGGGGAGCTGTTTTTT
CAWSVVQPILNTGELFF
>NA|TRBD1|TRBJ2-2|TRBV6-5
TGTGCCAGCAGAGAGGTGACAGGGGGCACCGGGGAGCTGTTTTTT
CASREVTGGTGELFF